Sequencing of this TCR beta chain was carried out in a study of blood T cell repertoires in COVID-19. At least ten counts were recorded for this clone. In terms of age and location, participants ranged from roughly 18 to 90 years and lived in about 25 US areas. Original methodology: Reference gene primer amplification gave nucleated cell count estimates. This table comes from immunoSEQ multiplex PCR, and its TCRdb copy is limited to in-frame clones, with some not included. The V and J calls and the clone size are those of that table, but D and trimming were determined from the DNA. The sample carries around 200,000 clones, around four fifths recorded once. Germline V lookup: CDR1 SNHLY, CDR2 FYNNEI. The CDR3 extends over 13 amino acids. V lost 4 bases, J lost 4 bases, and 11 bases lay in between.

Sample: PBMCs or T cells enriched from blood (not recorded which). The chain recombines TRBV2 with TRBJ2-7, with D possibly being TRBD1 (5 bases). This TCR came from a middle-aged man who had recovered from COVID-19. The CDR3 here is CASSVGLEYEQYF. DNA for the CDR3: TGTGCCAGCAGTGTGGGGCTAGAATACGAGCAGTACTTC. Supplemented by reference TRBV2 and TRBJ2-7, the full variable domain reads EPEVTQTPSHQVTQMGQEVILRCVPISNHLYFYWYRQILGQKVEFLVSFYNNEISEKSEIFDDQFSVERPDGSNFTLKIRSTKLEDSAMYFCASSVGLEYEQYFGPGTRLTVT.